Sequencing of this T cell receptor (beta chain) was carried out in a study of T cell repertoires in cytomegalovirus infection. TCRdb reanalysed the reads using MiXCR and keeps one entry per CDR3 protein. Here the sample spans roughly 720,000 distinct CDR3 sequences, 35% being singletons. The CDR3 is made up of 15 amino acids. Germline-derived CDR1 and CDR2 are MDHEN and SYDVKM. The V end was cut by 1 base, the J end by 9 bases, with 13 bases between. The sample taken for sequencing was PBMCs. The chain employs TRBV28 and TRBJ1-6; D possibly corresponds to TRBD1 (5 bases). This TCR was recovered from a human donor in good health (CMV status not recorded). Some clones in this sample may be carry-over from other donors' samples. In nucleotides, the CDR3 is TGTGCCAGCAGTTTATACCGGGGCCGCAGTTCACCCCTCCACTTT. Translation: CASSLYRGRSSPLHF.